The rows below give T cell receptor beta chains drawn from one sample of a study of glioma-infiltrating T cells. Each CDR3 protein gets one entry after TCRdb re-called the multiplex PCR reads with MiXCR. Here the sample spans under 200,000 distinct CDR3 sequences, more than 35% being singletons. Sequencing was performed on glioma tissue, nonneoplastic brain tissue, or PBMCs (not recorded which). The receptors originated from a human donor with low-grade glioma or glioblastoma, undergoing nonglioma brain surgery, or in good health (not recorded which). Each CDR3 is given with its conserved first and last residue. The D gene is left open where the match is weak. Clone size is given for some rows only: seen once, a few or many times, or a class if the clone is expanded.

J	size	V	D	CDR3	DNA
TRBJ2-1	-	TRBV7-8	-	CASSLRLLGLYEQFF	TGTGCCAGCAGCTTAAGGCTTTTAGGCTTATATGAGCAGTTCTTC
TRBJ2-3	few	TRBV29-1	TRBD2	CSVGLAGRGTQYF	TGCAGCGTCGGACTAGCGGGCAGGGGGACGCAGTATTTT
TRBJ2-7	few	TRBV28	TRBD2	CASSLTGTSRQTYF	TGTGCCAGCAGCCTGACCGGGACTAGCCGGCAAACGTACTTC
TRBJ2-7	-	TRBV19	TRBD1	CASSYRGGTSYEQYF	TGTGCCAGTAGTTACAGGGGCGGAACTTCCTACGAGCAGTACTTC
TRBJ2-3	once	TRBV29-1	-	CSVRSQTGKADTQYF	TGCAGCGTGAGGTCACAGACGGGAAAGGCAGACACGCAGTATTTT
TRBJ2-7	few	TRBV7-6	-	CASSLYSGDFDEQYF	TGTGCCAGCAGCTTATACTCGGGGGACTTCGACGAGCAGTACTTC
TRBJ2-7	many	TRBV20-1	-	CSASPSYEQYF	TGCAGTGCTTCCCCCTCCTACGAGCAGTACTTC
TRBJ1-1	medium-sized	TRBV20-1	-	CSARAPPAFF	TGCAGTGCTAGAGCCCCCCCAGCTTTCTTT
TRBJ2-2	many	TRBV6-1	TRBD1	CASSEFPGGSTGELFF	TGTGCCAGCAGTGAATTTCCAGGGGGTTCCACCGGGGAGCTGTTTTTT
TRBJ2-1	-	TRBV30	-	CAWSGGSYNEQFF	TGTGCCTGGAGTGGGGGCTCCTACAATGAGCAGTTCTTC
TRBJ2-1	many	TRBV20-1	-	CSAAPWGDEQFF	TGCAGTGCCGCACCTTGGGGAGACGAGCAGTTCTTC
TRBJ2-1	-	TRBV18	-	CASSPPHFYEQSF	TGTGCCAGCTCACCACCGCATTTTTATGAGCAGTCCTTC
TRBJ2-1	many	TRBV15	TRBD2	CATSREAGRGEQFF	TGTGCCACCAGCAGAGAAGCGGGGCGCGGAGAGCAGTTCTTC
TRBJ2-1	few	TRBV10-3	TRBD2	CAISASGTSGRDEQFF	TGTGCCATCAGTGCTTCCGGGACTAGCGGAAGGGATGAGCAGTTCTTC
TRBJ1-1	once	TRBV28	TRBD1	CAGSKPGTVAKEAFF	TGTGCCGGCAGTAAACCCGGGACAGTAGCTAAGGAAGCTTTCTTT
TRBJ2-3	many	TRBV28	-	CASSPTGADTQYF	TGTGCCAGCAGTCCAACAGGTGCAGATACGCAGTATTTT
TRBJ2-3	-	TRBV6-1	-	CAGSEEDTQYF	TGTGCCGGCAGTGAAGAGGACACGCAGTATTTT
TRBJ2-6	many	TRBV6-1	-	CASRRGGSGANVLTF	TGTGCCAGCAGGAGAGGGGGGAGTGGGGCCAACGTCCTGACTTTC
TRBJ2-1	-	TRBV12-3/TRBV12-4	TRBD2	CASRPGLATNEQFF	TGTGCCAGCCGTCCGGGACTAGCGACTAATGAGCAGTTCTTC
TRBJ2-7	many	TRBV20-1	TRBD2	CSASPVLAGGPGIYEQYF	TGCAGTGCTAGTCCCGTGCTAGCGGGAGGGCCAGGGATCTACGAGCAGTACTTC
TRBJ1-6	-	TRBV5-5	-	CASSFVGGSYNSPLHF	TGTGCCAGCAGCTTCGTTGGGGGCTCCTATAATTCACCCCTCCACTTT
TRBJ1-2	-	TRBV19	-	CASSISGVPNYGYTF	TGTGCCAGTAGTATATCGGGGGTTCCTAACTATGGCTACACCTTC
TRBJ2-1	-	TRBV19	TRBD1	CASSLTGGSYNEQFF	TGTGCCAGTAGCCTCACAGGGGGCTCCTACAATGAGCAGTTCTTC
TRBJ1-4	few	TRBV7-9	-	CASNRDGNEKLFF	TGTGCCAGCAACCGGGACGGTAATGAAAAACTGTTTTTT
TRBJ2-1	few	TRBV20-1	-	CSARDRLGRNEGFF	TGCAGTGCTAGAGACAGACTGGGTAGGAATGAGGGGTTCTTC
TRBJ2-5	many	TRBV7-2	-	CASSLVGGETQYF	TGTGCCAGCAGCTTAGTAGGCGGAGAGACCCAGTACTTC
TRBJ1-6	-	TRBV5-4	TRBD1	CASTQTTTGANSPLHF	TGTGCCAGCACCCAAACCACCACAGGGGCCAATTCACCCCTCCACTTT
TRBJ2-1	few	TRBV5-1	-	CASSLGDLFSSSYNEQFF	TGCGCCAGCAGCTTGGGGGACCTGTTTTCGAGCTCCTACAATGAGCAGTTCTTC
TRBJ2-1	-	TRBV29-1	TRBD1	CSVEVGTGVGNEQFF	TGCAGCGTTGAAGTAGGTACAGGGGTCGGCAATGAGCAGTTCTTC
TRBJ1-3	many	TRBV15	-	CATSGVLSGNTIYF	TGTGCCACCAGCGGCGTCCTGTCAGGAAACACCATATATTTT
TRBJ2-3	-	TRBV27	-	CASSTYTDTKYF	TGTGCCAGCAGTACATACACAGATACGAAGTATTTT
TRBJ2-5	-	TRBV27	TRBD2	CASGARLAGTLRLDEQYF	TGTGCCAGCGGAGCCCGACTAGCGGGAACCTTGCGCCTCGATGAGCAGTACTTC
TRBJ2-2	-	TRBV20-1	TRBD2	CSASRLAGPRDTGELFF	TGCAGTGCTAGTAGGCTAGCGGGCCCTCGGGACACCGGGGAGCTGTTTTTT
TRBJ2-1	-	TRBV3-1	TRBD2	CASSQGVAGNDEQFF	TGTGCCAGCAGCCAAGGGGTAGCGGGAAACGACGAGCAGTTCTTC
TRBJ2-1	-	TRBV5-5	TRBD2	CASSLTPTSGYNEQFF	TGTGCCAGCAGCTTGACTCCGACTAGCGGATACAATGAGCAGTTCTTC
TRBJ2-4	-	TRBV6-1	-	CASSESWQGAKNIQHF	TGTGCCAGCAGTGAAAGCTGGCAGGGAGCCAAAAACATTCAGCACTTC
TRBJ1-4	few	TRBV7-9	TRBD1	CASSLSAGGNEKLFF	TGTGCCAGCAGCTTATCGGCAGGGGGAAATGAAAAACTGTTTTTT
TRBJ2-7	-	TRBV28	TRBD2	CDSSFPLAGLSYEQYF	TGTGACAGCAGTTTCCCTCTAGCGGGATTATCCTACGAGCAGTACTTC
TRBJ2-5	-	TRBV19	TRBD1	CASSGQGAGETQYF	TGTGCCAGTAGCGGACAGGGGGCCGGTGAGACCCAGTACTTC
TRBJ2-6	-	TRBV15	-	CATSWRGPGANVLTF	TGTGCCACCAGCTGGAGGGGGCCTGGGGCCAACGTCCTGACTTTC